This record covers a single T cell receptor beta chain. It lacks a known antigen. No base quality values were provided; no much bigger clone lies one nucleotide off. The data were taken from a study of T cell responses to AZD1222 COVID-19 vaccine (dated by TCRdb to the early 2020s). About the investigation overall: A total of 230 to 250 trial participants underwent TCR sequencing, of whom some 210 received two doses of AZD1222 and about 25 received two doses of the MenACWY control vaccine. Trial participants were enrolled by age into subgroups of 18-55, 56-69 and 70-plus years, and about 150, 27 and 61 TCR-sequenced participants, respectively, were included in these subgroups.

The CDR3 covers 15 residues, taking in both the cysteine and the phenylalanine. Only the CDR3 portion is preserved as DNA: 45 bases, with reading frame beginning at the first base. The germline V gene yields SGHRS for CDR1 and YFSETQ for CDR2. At the junction V is shortened by 3 bases and J by 6 bases; bases outside the gene matches: 5. The CDR3 regions of human TCRbeta chains were analyzed by immunosequencing. In the source study's methods: TCRs in the repertoires were compared against a reference library of SARS-CoV-2-specific TCRs that had been generated with the MIRA antigen-specificity platform. Breadth meant the fraction of unique TCRs that were SARS-CoV-2-associated, whereas depth meant the fraction of total T cells that were SARS-CoV-2-associated. Using the MIRA data, every spike-specific TCR was mapped to the spike region that the TCR reacted to and assigned to either a CD4 or a CD8 class. Log10-transformed breadth and depth values were compared by one-way ANOVA with Sidak's multiple comparisons tests. Here the immuneACCESS table is served through TCRdb, limited to in-frame sequences with V and J called. Missing clones are a known gap in these copies; in checked studies unresolved V genes cover under half, and the rest lacks a known reason. The V and J calls and clone size come from that table; D and trimming were worked out from the DNA. In this sample the table shows approximately 170,000 clones, around nine tenths of which occur a single time. The ten top clones hold roughly 1.1% of the sample.

The paper as a whole reports these results and caveats: Because no day 14 peak-response samples were available, the repertoires could be characterized only after the peak T cell response. A significant rise in spike-specific TCR breadth and depth was observed after two AZD1222 doses relative to day 0 and relative to MenACWY recipients. Only a handful of AZD1222 recipients were SARS-CoV-2 seropositive at baseline, limiting conclusions about previously exposed vaccinees. Most participants were white British and females outnumbered males, and the authors suggested that clonal diversity may have been underestimated. The vaccine-associated CD4 TCRs covered the entire spike protein, and the dominant responses fell in regions 160-218 and 743-854. Reportedly, almost half of the unique spike-specific TCRs recognized epitopes lying outside the regions that are mutated in the B.1.351 and B.1.1.7 variants. In the small 56-69-year group, the increase in depth fell short of significance, most likely because of low power.

The intended sense of this specimen's time point label: about 28 days (+/-7) after the second vaccine dose. Because spike-specific TCR depth and breadth did not differ between the two schedules, AZD1222 recipients who got a second dose at roughly 4 weeks were pooled with those who got a second dose at roughly 12 weeks. The vaccinee samples were drawn from two UK trials, COV001 and COV002, one of which was a single-blind randomized controlled phase 2/3 trial testing AZD1222 (ChAdOx1 nCoV-19) in healthy adults. For TCRbeta chain sequencing, PBMC samples from trial participants were taken at day 0 and at day 28 after the second dose.

This specimen consisted of peripheral blood, obtained 28 days after the second AZD1222 dose. The sequence was obtained from an adult who received the AZD1222 COVID-19 vaccine. Rearrangement joined TRBV5-1 to TRBJ2-2, with TRBD1 matching 10 junction bases. The nucleotide sequence reads TGCGCCAGCAGCTCTGACAGGGGGCAGGCCGGGGAGCTGTTTTTT. Translation gives CASSSDRGQAGELFF.